One and the same sample provided the 14 T cell receptor beta chains below, sequenced in a study of post-analysis software for immune sequencing data. Study-wide findings and caveats: TRBV segments more frequent in patients than in controls numbered a few and included TRBV5-6, TRBV5-1 and TRBV20-1.

Researchers reported that TCR beta cDNA libraries carried unique molecular identifiers. In TCRdb, the PCR reads were re-called with MiXCR into one record per CDR3 protein. The sample carries over 250,000 distinct CDR3 sequences, 36% recorded once. Their antigen targets remain unknown. What was sequenced was blood. All receptors come from a girl aged 5 to 17 with multiple sclerosis.

This clonotype has just one count. V gene TRBV5-1 combines with J gene TRBJ2-5; no clear D. Between the trimmed V and J ends, which lost 1 base and 7 bases, there was a span of 11 bases. Per germline, CDR1 SGHRS and CDR2 YFSETQ. The CDR3 is made up of 13 amino acids. In nucleotides, the CDR3 is TGCGCCAGCAGCTTGACGAGATGGGGGACCCAGTACTTC. Translation gives CASSLTRWGTQYF.

Many counts were recorded for this clonotype. V usage is TRBV5-6 and J usage is TRBJ2-1, with D possibly TRBD2 on 6 matching bases. Germline CDR1 reads SGHDT; CDR2 reads YYEEEE. This CDR3 is built from 14 residues. The ends were cut back, 1 base at V and 5 bases at J, with 10 bases in the middle. CDR3 loop: CASSLTGTDNEQFF. The CDR3, as DNA: TGTGCCAGCAGCTTGACCGGGACTGACAATGAGCAGTTCTTC.

This clonotype was picked up a small number of times. This chain uses TRBV20-1 with TRBJ1-1, with D possibly being TRBD1 (6 bases). With 4 bases removed from V and 5 bases from J, the gap between germline ends came to 14 bases. From germline, CDR1 is DFQATT and CDR2 SNEGSKA (reference sequence). This CDR3 has 13 amino acids. The CDR3 DNA reads as TGCAGTGCTACCCCAGGGGTTGGGACTGAAGCTTTCTTT. Translated, it gives CSATPGVGTEAFF.

Only a few counts were recorded for this clonotype. It may be a read error: a sequence one base away is much more abundant. The chain combines TRBV29-1 with TRBJ2-1; a possible D gene is TRBD2 (6 bases). Germline V gene data show CDR1 as SQVTM and CDR2 as ANQGSEA. The CDR3 totals 11 residues. The CDR3 spells CSAEGYSEQFF. The CDR3 coding sequence is TGCAGCGCGGAGGGGTACAGTGAGCAGTTCTTC.

The chain uses TRBV7-9 and TRBJ2-2; no reliable D call. Germline CDR1 is SEHNR and CDR2 is FQNEAQ (reference sequence). The CDR3 is 15 amino acids. The germline V and J ends were trimmed by 5 bases and 7 bases, with 17 bases remaining between them. This chain's CDR3 is CASSPWATLGGELFF. The CDR3 nucleotides read TGTGCCAGCAGCCCATGGGCGACACTCGGCGGGGAGCTGTTTTTT.

In this sample, this clonotype turned up many times. The rearrangement uses TRBV20-1 and TRBJ1-2; D remains unclear. V was clipped by 1 base and J by 0 bases, with 6 bases between them. This CDR3 has 13 residues. Per the germline V gene, CDR1 is DFQATT and CDR2 is SNEGSKA (reference sequence). CDR3 residues: CSARGGTNYGYTF. CDR3 DNA sequence: TGCAGTGCTAGAGGAGGGACTAACTATGGCTACACCTTC.

The chain uses TRBV11-1 and TRBJ2-3, with 10 bases that match TRBD2. Germline V gene data show CDR1 as SGHAT and CDR2 as FQDESV (reference sequence). The CDR3 is 15 residues long. V dropped 5 bases and J dropped 3; count of bases not matched to a gene: 5. As DNA, the CDR3 is TGTGCCAGCAGCCCTACGGGACTAGCGACAGATACGCAGTATTTT. This translates into CASSPTGLATDTQYF.

This chain uses TRBV27 with TRBJ1-6; 12 bases agree with TRBD1. Per germline, CDR1 MNHEY and CDR2 SMNVEV (reference sequence). V trimming: 1 base; J trimming: 7 bases; junction bases outside the gene matches: 8. This CDR3 spans 18 amino acids. The CDR3, as DNA: TGTGCCAGCAGTTTATTCGGGACAGGGGGCCTGTTGAATTCACCCCTCCACTTT. Its protein product is CASSLFGTGGLLNSPLHF.

The rearrangement joins TRBV6-4 to TRBJ2-1, with 10 bases aligning to TRBD1. The CDR3 length is 14 residues. Trimming cost V 8 bases and J 5 bases; bases outside gene matches: 6. The V gene's germline CDR1 is MRHNA and CDR2 SNTAGT. The CDR3 loop is CASARDRGNNEQFF. DNA of the CDR3: TGTGCCAGCGCCCGGGACAGGGGTAACAATGAGCAGTTCTTC.

The rearrangement links TRBV28 to TRBJ2-1; D call uncertain. Germline CDR1 is MDHEN and CDR2 is SYDVKM. V lost 3 bases, J lost 8 bases, and 2 bases lay in between. The CDR3 spans 10 residues. The CDR3 DNA reads as TGTGCCAGCAGTTTCCATGAGCAGTTCTTC. It encodes CASSFHEQFF.

This chain links TRBV29-1 with TRBJ2-5; D uncertain. V lost 3 bases and J 1 base, leaving 6 bases between the germline ends. The CDR3 extends over 12 amino acids. The germline V gene has CDR1 SQVTM and CDR2 ANQGSEA. Here the CDR3 reads CSVEGSQETQYF. CDR3 nucleotide sequence: TGCAGCGTTGAGGGCAGCCAAGAGACCCAGTACTTC.

In the case of this clonotype: This may be a read error: a much more frequent sequence differs by one nucleotide. The J gene is TRBJ2-1, the V gene TRBV3-1, with 9 bases identical to TRBD2. The CDR3 is 17 residues long. The V and J ends lost 4 bases and 3 bases, in that order; junction bases with no gene match: 10. Per germline, CDR1 LGHDT and CDR2 YNNKEL (reference sequence). CDR3 region: CASSLILAGSFYNEQFF. The DNA of the CDR3 is TGTGCCAGCAGCCTCATACTAGCGGGTAGCTTCTACAATGAGCAGTTCTTC.

This clonotype showed up many times. J is TRBJ2-3 and V is TRBV25-1; D is ambiguous. V lost 5 bases to trimming and J lost 0 bases, with 3 bases between them. This CDR3 spans 12 amino acids. Germline lookup yields CDR1 MGHDK and CDR2 SYGVNS. The CDR3 loop reads CASSNSTDTQYF. Written as DNA, the CDR3 is TGTGCCAGCAGTAACAGCACAGATACGCAGTATTTT.

This clonotype occurred a few times. The chain uses TRBV5-1 and TRBJ2-5; D is unresolved. Germline CDR1 is SGHRS and CDR2 is YFSETQ. V was shortened by 5 bases and J by 11 bases, with 22 bases between the two germline ends. The CDR3 has 14 residues. The CDR3 bases are TGCGCCAGCAGGGGCCCTAGTCCGCTCAATGAGCAGTACTTC. This translates into CASRGPSPLNEQYF.